Listed below are T cell receptor beta chains from one sample, sequenced in a study of cytomegalovirus exposure and HLA in healthy donors. Data came from immunoSEQ multiplex PCR; TCRdb stores just in-frame clones and leaves some out. The data hold about 210,000 clones, with 78% observed a single time. The sample consisted of PBMCs. The source is a boy aged 5 to 17 in good health and CMV-seronegative. Each CDR3 is given with its conserved first and last residue. D genes are given only for firm matches. Where a row states a size, it is once, few, many or the class of an expanded clone; other rows omit it.

V	D	J	size	CDR3	DNA
TRBV19	TRBD1	TRBJ1-2	.	CASSSRDRDIYGYTF	TGTGCCAGTAGTAGCCGGGACAGGGACATTTATGGCTACACCTTC
TRBV27	.	TRBJ2-7	.	CASSPGTGGYEQYF	TGTGCCAGCAGTCCGGGGACTGGGGGCTACGAGCAGTACTTC
TRBV2	.	TRBJ1-1	few	CASIWRPWNTEAFF	TGTGCCAGCATCTGGAGGCCGTGGAACACTGAAGCTTTCTTT
TRBV4-2	TRBD1	TRBJ1-4	.	CASSQEWGQHNEKLFF	TGTGCCAGCAGCCAAGAATGGGGACAGCATAATGAAAAACTGTTTTTT
TRBV5-1	.	TRBJ2-2	.	CASSLVWGEGAGELFF	TGCGCCAGCAGCTTGGTATGGGGGGAAGGCGCCGGGGAGCTGTTTTTT
TRBV18	.	TRBJ2-5	.	CASSPPWAEKTQYF	TGTGCCAGCTCACCACCGTGGGCAGAGAAGACCCAGTACTTC
TRBV14	.	TRBJ2-5	.	CASSQGFSRGYQETQYF	TGTGCCAGCAGCCAAGGTTTCTCTCGCGGGTACCAAGAGACCCAGTACTTC
TRBV6-1	TRBD1	TRBJ1-1	.	CASRRNRGLNTEAFF	TGTGCCAGCAGACGCAACAGGGGCCTGAACACTGAAGCTTTCTTT
TRBV7-9	TRBD1	TRBJ1-1	.	CASSSQTGVEQAEAFF	TGTGCCAGCAGCTCCCAAACAGGGGTTGAGCAGGCTGAAGCTTTCTTT
TRBV27	.	TRBJ2-7	.	CASQLYRETYEQYF	TGTGCCAGTCAATTATATCGAGAGACTTACGAGCAGTACTTC
TRBV19	TRBD1	TRBJ1-1	.	CATSDRATEAFF	TGTGCCACGTCAGACAGGGCCACTGAAGCTTTCTTT
TRBV30	.	TRBJ1-1	few	CAWTQWNTEAFF	TGTGCCTGGACACAGTGGAACACTGAAGCTTTCTTT
TRBV7-9	.	TRBJ1-3	.	CASSLKGTGGNTIYF	TGTGCCAGCAGCTTAAAGGGAACAGGGGGAAACACCATATATTTT
TRBV19	.	TRBJ1-1	few	CASSEAFF	TGTGCCTCGAGTGAAGCTTTCTTT
TRBV5-1	TRBD1	TRBJ1-1	.	CASSFSTGGMMYTEAFF	TGCGCCAGCAGCTTTTCGACAGGGGGGATGATGTACACTGAAGCTTTCTTT
TRBV4-1	TRBD1	TRBJ2-7	.	CASSRRTGMGDEQYF	TGCGCCAGCAGCCGAAGGACAGGGATGGGAGACGAGCAGTACTTC
TRBV25-1	.	TRBJ2-7	.	CASNNQDSSPYEQYF	TGTGCCAGCAATAATCAGGACTCTTCCCCCTACGAGCAGTACTTC
TRBV29-1	.	TRBJ1-3	.	CSAEQVSSGNTIYF	TGCAGCGCCGAACAGGTCTCCTCTGGAAACACCATATATTTT
TRBV7-9	TRBD2	TRBJ2-4	.	CASSFKGGLENIQYF	TGTGCCAGCAGCTTTAAGGGAGGACTAGAGAACATTCAGTACTTC
TRBV7-6	.	TRBJ1-1	.	CASSFSDMNTEAFF	TGTGCCAGCAGCTTTTCGGACATGAACACTGAAGCTTTCTTT
TRBV30	TRBD1	TRBJ2-1	.	CAWSVHSWGQHYNEQFF	TGTGCCTGGAGTGTACATTCTTGGGGACAGCACTACAATGAGCAGTTCTTC
TRBV9	.	TRBJ1-2	.	CASSVVGHGLYGYTF	TGTGCCAGCAGCGTAGTTGGACACGGTCTTTACGGCTACACCTTC
TRBV4-1	.	TRBJ2-1	.	CASSQETPRGSGGLYNEQFF	TGCGCCAGCAGCCAAGAAACCCCCCGGGGTAGCGGAGGGTTATACAATGAGCAGTTCTTC
TRBV7-2	.	TRBJ1-5	few	CASSLVGRGGEPQHF	TGTGCCAGCAGCTTAGTCGGCCGGGGGGGCGAGCCCCAGCATTTT
TRBV7-9	.	TRBJ1-1	once	CASSLDLARAFF	TGTGCCAGCAGCTTAGACCTGGCGAGGGCTTTCTTT
TRBV12-5	TRBD1	TRBJ2-7	.	CASGAPGQGVYEQYF	TGTGCTAGTGGTGCGCCGGGACAGGGGGTCTACGAGCAGTACTTC
TRBV15	.	TRBJ2-7	.	CATSRARHRVHEQYF	TGTGCCACCAGCAGAGCTCGCCACAGGGTCCACGAGCAGTACTTC
TRBV27	TRBD1	TRBJ2-3	few	CASKNRGASTDTQYF	TGTGCCAGCAAAAACAGGGGGGCTAGCACAGATACGCAGTATTTT